The present T cell receptor beta chain was sequenced within a study of beta chain features in type 1 diabetes. Study findings and constraints: Compared to healthy donors, patients appeared to have naive, central memory and Treg TCRB repertoires that were more alike.

Reverse transcription of all isolated RNA meant that expressed TCRB transcripts were sequenced. The assay was immunoSEQ multiplex PCR, and TCRdb's table has in-frame clones only and misses some. There are approximately 380,000 clones in the sample; roughly 15% occur only once, and more than 0.015% lies in the top ten. Post-sort purity exceeded 98% for all sorted populations. This clone was detected a few times. Its antigen remains unidentified. CDR3 size: 15 residues. The germline V and J ends were trimmed by 4 bases and 2 bases, with 15 bases remaining between them. The germline V gene has CDR1 MDHEN and CDR2 SYDVKM.

The sequence was obtained from a woman aged 18-29 years in good health. The sequencing input was naive CD4+ T cells from blood. The chain carries TRBV28 and TRBJ2-7, with D maybe TRBD2 (5 bases). The CDR3 spells CASSSPGGRTYEQYF. The CDR3 DNA reads as TGTGCCAGCAGTTCCCCCGGTGGGAGAACCTACGAGCAGTACTTC.